The present TCR beta chain was sequenced within a study of blood T cell repertoires in COVID-19. On the study more broadly: The origin of the acute and convalescent COVID-19 samples was the United States, Italy and Spain. The analysed material was cDNA or gDNA that came from T cells, B-cell-depleted T cells, or PBMCs.

Original analysis: Reference gene primer amplification gave nucleated cell count estimates. TCRdb's table, derived via immunoSEQ multiplex PCR, lists solely in-frame clones and lacks some. V, J and clone size were drawn from that table, and D and trimming were deduced from the DNA. This sample has about 250,000 clones, with about 80% found just once. This CDR3 is 14 amino acids long. Trimming cost V 1 base and J 4 bases; bases outside gene matches: 4. The V gene's germline CDR1 is MGHRA and CDR2 YSYEKL. This clone was seen only a few times. The clonotype comes from a man aged 50 or older with active or convalescent COVID-19. The gene calls are TRBV4-1 and TRBJ2-7; 7 nucleotides line up with TRBD1. The sequenced material came from peripheral blood. The CDR3, as DNA: TGCGCCAGCAGCCAAGCGGACAGGCCGTACGAGCAGTACTTC. Protein: CASSQADRPYEQYF.